The rows below give T cell receptor beta chains drawn from one sample of a study of T cells in Graves' hyperthyroidism and ophthalmopathy. Via MiXCR, TCRdb re-called the multiplex PCR reads, giving one row per CDR3 protein. The sample consists of around 480,000 distinct CDR3 sequences, 13% to 15% of them appearing once. Sequenced material: blood. These receptors all come from a woman younger than 35 with Graves' hyperthyroidism. Both conserved end residues are part of each CDR3. The D gene is left open where the match is weak. Rows give clone size only sometimes, using once, few, many, or a class for an expanded clone.

TRBD2	TRBV20-1	many	TRBJ2-3	CSAAVLAVSTDTQYF	TGCAGTGCTGCCGTACTAGCGGTTAGCACAGATACGCAGTATTTT
NA	TRBV19	few	TRBJ2-5	CASSIAADSQETQYF	TGTGCCAGTAGTATAGCCGCCGACAGTCAAGAGACCCAGTACTTC
NA	TRBV2	many	TRBJ2-5	CASSRQAQYF	TGTGCCAGCAGTAGACAGGCCCAGTACTTC
NA	TRBV12-3/TRBV12-4	many	TRBJ1-1	CASLLGGSSGTEAFF	TGTGCCAGCTTACTTGGGGGGAGCAGCGGCACTGAAGCTTTCTTT
NA	TRBV30	many	TRBJ1-2	CAWSAIGKPNYGYTF	TGTGCCTGGAGTGCTATCGGAAAACCTAACTATGGCTACACCTTC
NA	TRBV3-1	many	TRBJ1-2	CASSHYGETEYGYTF	TGTGCCAGCAGCCACTATGGGGAGACAGAGTATGGCTACACCTTC
TRBD1	TRBV30	many	TRBJ1-3	CAWGNRGSGNTIYF	TGTGCCTGGGGGAACAGGGGGTCAGGAAACACCATATATTTT
TRBD1	TRBV5-4	NA	TRBJ2-3	CASSSKDREDTQYF	TGTGCCAGCAGCTCAAAGGACAGGGAAGATACGCAGTATTTT
TRBD1	TRBV11-2	many	TRBJ2-5	CASSPGPRTGRETQYF	TGTGCCAGCAGCCCCGGACCCCGGACAGGTCGAGAGACCCAGTACTTC
TRBD2	TRBV7-3	many	TRBJ2-7	CASGPGGSYEQYF	TGTGCCAGCGGGCCGGGAGGGTCCTACGAGCAGTACTTC
TRBD2	TRBV28	many	TRBJ2-3	CASSSAWTSSLDTQYF	TGTGCCAGCAGTTCCGCCTGGACTAGCTCCTTGGATACGCAGTATTTT
TRBD2	TRBV5-1	many	TRBJ2-1	CASSLVASGYNEQFF	TGCGCCAGCAGCTTGGTGGCTAGCGGATACAATGAGCAGTTCTTC
NA	TRBV14	many	TRBJ2-7	CASSQDASRDYYEQYF	TGTGCCAGCAGCCAAGATGCGTCTCGAGACTACTACGAGCAGTACTTC
NA	TRBV7-9	many	TRBJ2-2	CASSSDRNTGELFF	TGTGCCAGCAGCTCCGACAGGAACACCGGGGAGCTGTTTTTT
TRBD2	TRBV6-2/TRBV6-3	few	TRBJ2-3	CASRQLANTDTQYF	TGTGCCAGCAGACAACTAGCGAACACAGATACGCAGTATTTT
TRBD2	TRBV20-1	many	TRBJ2-7	CSARGLAGPYEQYF	TGCAGTGCTAGAGGACTAGCGGGGCCTTACGAGCAGTACTTC
TRBD1	TRBV20-1	many	TRBJ2-7	CSATERDRPQGQYF	TGCAGTGCTACCGAAAGGGACAGGCCCCAGGGGCAGTACTTC
TRBD2	TRBV20-1	few	TRBJ2-7	CSARAGGSYEQYF	TGCAGTGCTAGAGCGGGGGGCTCCTACGAGCAGTACTTC
TRBD1	TRBV19	many	TRBJ2-1	CASNRGRFDEQFF	TGTGCCAGTAACAGGGGGCGGTTCGATGAGCAGTTCTTC
TRBD2	TRBV27	many	TRBJ2-1	CASWVAGDLYNEQFF	TGTGCCAGCTGGGTAGCGGGAGACCTCTACAATGAGCAGTTCTTC
NA	TRBV19	few	TRBJ1-2	CASSIANGMTLYGYTF	TGTGCCAGTAGTATAGCTAACGGGATGACGCTCTATGGCTACACCTTC
NA	TRBV6-8	many	TRBJ2-6	CASSYRQGRPGANVLTF	TGTGCCAGCAGTTACCGTCAGGGTAGACCTGGGGCCAACGTCCTGACTTTC
NA	TRBV3-1	few	TRBJ1-1	CASSPLGASMNTEAFF	TGTGCCAGCAGCCCCCTGGGGGCATCCATGAACACTGAAGCTTTCTTT
TRBD1	TRBV12-3/TRBV12-4	many	TRBJ2-7	CASSRDRGYEQYF	TGTGCCAGCAGCCGGGACAGGGGGTACGAGCAGTACTTC
NA	TRBV18	many	TRBJ2-5	CASSPYVTETQYF	TGTGCCAGCTCACCATACGTAACTGAGACCCAGTACTTC
NA	TRBV7-2	NA	TRBJ2-6	CASSQRTRSGANVLTF	TGTGCCAGCAGCCAGCGAACCCGGTCTGGGGCCAACGTCCTGACTTTC
TRBD1	TRBV20-1	NA	TRBJ2-7	CSASPGGFREQYF	TGCAGTGCTAGTCCAGGGGGCTTCAGGGAGCAGTACTTC
NA	TRBV5-1	few	TRBJ2-6	CASRWGSGANVLTF	TGCGCCAGCAGGTGGGGCTCTGGGGCCAACGTCCTGACTTTC
TRBD1	TRBV19	NA	TRBJ2-5	CASTQTGSETQYF	TGTGCCAGTACCCAGACAGGGTCGGAGACCCAGTACTTC